This T cell receptor beta chain was captured by sequencing in a study of regulatory T cells in long-lasting Graves disease. As for the study in general: Persistent cases took antithyroid drugs over 5 years and stayed TSH receptor antibody positive.

Study-level results: Owing to a sample size that was small, accuracy may have been reduced. Persistent cases favored TRBV28, TRBJ1-2 and TRBJ2-5.

Regarding time point: persistent/refractory GD, antithyroid drugs over 5 years with positive TRAb. The authors made the TCR library using RNA they extracted from PBMCs. Clinicians diagnosed Graves' disease using American Thyroid Association guidelines. Construction of the TCR beta libraries employed iRepertoire HTBI primers in conjunction with Arm-PCR of CDR3 regions. Each CDR3 protein is one row after TCRdb ran MiXCR on the multiplex PCR reads. The sample lists roughly 300,000 distinct CDR3 sequences, roughly 21% occurring once. The ends lost 7 bases at V and 5 bases at J; junction bases unmatched: 7. The CDR3 loop spans 13 amino acids. The germline V gene encodes CDR1 SNHLY and CDR2 FYNNEI. This clonotype came up many times. Antigen: not known.

The sequence derives from a female donor with Graves disease. Sequencing was performed on peripheral blood mononuclear cells (PBMCs), taken when the disease was refractory, from a patient treated with antithyroid drugs. The V gene is TRBV2, the J gene TRBJ2-5; 7 positions agree with TRBD2. The CDR3 region is CASTGGVTETQYF. As DNA, the CDR3 is TGTGCCAGCACGGGGGGAGTAACGGAGACCCAGTACTTC.